Below are 27 T cell receptor beta chains sequenced from a single sample in a study of CD8 T cells in ankylosing spondylitis. TCRdb re-derived calls from the 5' RACE reads in MiXCR, one entry per CDR3 protein. The table lists some 220,000 distinct CDR3 sequences, about 10% of them singletons. Sequencing was carried out using blood, either unsorted or a sorted T cell fraction (not recorded which). Source of these receptors: a male donor with ankylosing spondylitis or in good health (not recorded which).

This clonotype was seen ten or more times. The CDR3 spells CASSFGLAGSPDSYEQYF. CDR3 coding DNA: TGTGCCAGCAGTTTCGGACTAGCGGGATCTCCCGACTCTTACGAGCAGTACTTC. The chain links TRBV12-3 or TRBV12-4 to TRBJ2-7, with TRBD2 identical over 12 bases. The CDR3 has 18 residues. V shed 3 bases, J shed 4 bases, and the junction held 13 bases outside the gene matches.

This clonotype was recorded a few times. This chain links TRBV7-6 with TRBJ1-2; 7 bases align to TRBD1. Unmatched junction bases numbered 8, after V lost 4 bases and J lost 6 bases. CDR1 and CDR2 (germline): SGHVS, FNYEAQ. This CDR3 has 14 amino acids. CDR3 sequence: CASSSGTAEDGYTF. The CDR3 DNA reads TGTGCCAGCAGCTCCGGGACAGCCGAGGATGGCTACACCTTC. The full variable domain, with the rest looked up from reference TRBV7-6 and TRBJ1-2, is GAGVSQSPRYKVTKRGQDVALRCDPISGHVSLYWYRQALGQGPEFLTYFNYEAQQDKSGLPNDRFSAERPEGSISTLTIQRTEQRDSAMYRCASSSGTAEDGYTFGSGTRLTVV.

In this sample, this clonotype turned up a few times. The chain is built from TRBV7-9 and TRBJ2-3; no definite D call. With 3 bases removed from V and 0 bases from J, the gap between germline ends came to 4 bases. Germline assignment: CDR1 SEHNR and CDR2 FQNEAQ (reference sequence). This CDR3 region has 13 residues. The CDR3 region has the DNA TGTGCCAGCAGCTTTAAGAGCACAGATACGCAGTATTTT. This gives the protein CASSFKSTDTQYF.

The chain employs TRBV7-9 and TRBJ2-3; D uncertain. The CDR3 contains 14 residues. The V gene's germline CDR1 is SEHNR and CDR2 FQNEAQ (reference sequence). V was cut by 5 bases and J by 4 bases, with 13 bases left in between. The CDR3 region is CASSPWQSADTQYF. DNA for the CDR3: TGTGCCAGCAGCCCATGGCAGTCTGCAGATACGCAGTATTTT.

The V call is TRBV30, the J call TRBJ2-3; 7 bases match TRBD2. V shed 0 bases and J 4 bases; nucleotides not matched to a gene: 7. Germline-derived CDR1 and CDR2 are GTSNPN and SVGIG (reference sequence). This CDR3 is built from 15 residues. The CDR3 DNA sequence: TGTGCCTGGAGTGTATCGGGGGGAAAGGCAGATACGCAGTATTTT. Translated: CAWSVSGGKADTQYF.

This rearrangement joins TRBV12-5 to TRBJ1-1; perhaps TRBD1 as D (6 bases). With 6 bases removed from V and 3 bases from J, the gap between germline ends came to 8 bases. The CDR3 extends over 12 amino acids. Germline-derived CDR1 and CDR2 are LGHNT and FRNRAP. CDR3 sequence: CASGWTDTEAFF. The CDR3 bases are TGTGCTAGTGGATGGACAGACACTGAAGCTTTCTTT.

This clonotype came up many times. The gene calls are TRBV7-2 and TRBJ1-1, with D possibly being TRBD1 (6 bases). V was trimmed by 2 bases and J by 4 bases, leaving 14 bases between them. Per the germline V gene, CDR1 is SGHTA and CDR2 is FQGNSA. This CDR3 has 15 residues. CDR3 protein: CASSLYGGAGTEAFF. The CDR3 bases are TGTGCCAGCAGCTTATATGGGGGGGCGGGCACTGAAGCTTTCTTT.

The table lists this clonotype with a few counts. This chain connects TRBV7-9 to TRBJ1-5; D gene ambiguous. CDR1 and CDR2 from the germline V gene are SEHNR and FQNEAQ (reference sequence). The CDR3 extends over 13 amino acids. V was cut by 4 bases and J by 8 bases, with 12 bases left in between. The CDR3 nucleotides are TGTGCCAGCAGCTCCAAGCGGACTGAGCCCCAGCATTTT. It translates to CASSSKRTEPQHF.

The gene calls are TRBV20-1 and TRBJ2-3; TRBD2 matches 13 bases. V was pared by 6 bases and J by 6 bases, with 15 bases of the junction left unmatched. The germline V gene encodes CDR1 DFQATT and CDR2 SNEGSKA (reference sequence). This CDR3 has 17 amino acids. CDR3 DNA: TGCAGTGCCCCCCCTCCGACTAGCGGGGGGCTAATGGATACGCAGTATTTT. This codes for CSAPPPTSGGLMDTQYF.

This clonotype was recorded at least ten times. The chain links TRBV6-2 or TRBV6-3 to TRBJ1-5; possibly TRBD1 for D (5 bases). The CDR3 consists of 14 residues. Germline V gives CDR1 MNHEY, CDR2 SVGEGT. V was cut by 6 bases and J by 6 bases, with 15 bases left in between. CDR3 DNA sequence: TGTGCCAGCAGACGTGGGGGATACGGTCAGCCCCAGCATTTT. Its protein product is CASRRGGYGQPQHF.

This clonotype has ten or more counts. This sequence joins TRBV29-1 and TRBJ2-1; 7 nucleotides line up with TRBD2. Losses at the gene ends were 4 bases for V and 4 bases for J; bases not matched to a gene: 7. The CDR3 spans 14 residues. Germline V gene sequence: CDR1 SQVTM, CDR2 ANQGSEA. CDR3 sequence reads: CSVVTGGPYNEQFF. Written as DNA, the CDR3 is TGCAGCGTTGTTACGGGAGGTCCATACAATGAGCAGTTCTTC.

The sample holds many counts of this clonotype. The gene calls are TRBV12-3 or TRBV12-4 and TRBJ2-1, with D perhaps TRBD1 (7 bases). V lost 1 base, J lost 0 bases, and 13 bases lay in between. CDR3 size: 17 residues. The CDR3 reads CASSLEEGASSYNEQFF. The CDR3 coding sequence is TGTGCCAGCAGTTTAGAGGAGGGGGCTAGCTCCTACAATGAGCAGTTCTTC.

This clonotype appeared many times. The chain joins TRBV4-1 to TRBJ2-5; D uncertain. Trimming removed 3 bases at V and 1 base at J, with 6 bases between. CDR3 length: 13 residues. The germline gives CDR1 MGHRA, CDR2 YSYEKL. CDR3 protein: CASSHLGQETQYF. CDR3 in DNA: TGCGCCAGCAGCCACCTAGGCCAAGAGACCCAGTACTTC.

The chain carries TRBV6-6 and TRBJ2-3, with D possibly TRBD2 on 5 matching bases. CDR1 is MNHNY and CDR2 is SVGAGI in the germline V gene (reference sequence). The V end lost 8 bases, the J end lost 6 bases, and 15 bases lay between the germline ends. This CDR3 comprises 13 residues. For the CDR3, the DNA is TGTGCCAGCCCCCCAGAAAGGAGGGATACGCAGTATTTT. Translating it yields CASPPERRDTQYF.

This clonotype occurred many times. V is TRBV6-6 and J is TRBJ2-7; no clear D. Germline V gene lookup returns CDR1 MNHNY and CDR2 SVGAGI (reference sequence). The CDR3 is 13 residues long. V lost 2 bases and J 3 bases, leaving 8 bases between the germline ends. This CDR3 reads CASSYGAGYEQYF. The CDR3 DNA reads TGTGCCAGCAGTTACGGAGCCGGCTACGAGCAGTACTTC.

The table lists this clonotype with many counts. The J gene is TRBJ2-2, the V gene TRBV12-3 or TRBV12-4; 8 nucleotides align to TRBD2. Trimming removed 3 bases from V and 6 bases from J; junction bases left unmatched: 6. This CDR3 region has 15 residues. This chain's CDR3 is CASSLRGETPGELFF. The DNA for the CDR3 is TGTGCCAGCAGTTTGCGGGGGGAAACACCCGGGGAGCTGTTTTTT.

This clonotype has more than one count but fewer than ten. V and J are TRBV29-1 and TRBJ1-5; no definite D call. V was clipped by 4 bases and J by 4 bases, with 11 bases between them. This CDR3 has 13 residues. Germline values: CDR1 SQVTM, CDR2 ANQGSEA. The CDR3 sequence is CSVVPGVNQPQHF. The DNA for the CDR3 is TGCAGCGTTGTCCCCGGAGTTAATCAGCCCCAGCATTTT.

This clonotype was seen a handful of times. This chain connects TRBV30 to TRBJ1-1; D unresolved. The length of the CDR3 is 12 residues. Germline V gives CDR1 GTSNPN, CDR2 SVGIG (reference sequence). Between the trimmed V and J ends, which lost 0 bases and 3 bases, there was a span of 5 bases. The CDR3 region has the DNA TGTGCCTGGAGTGTACGGTACACTGAAGCTTTCTTT. Its translation is CAWSVRYTEAFF.

This clonotype has ten or more counts. The chain combines TRBV5-1 with TRBJ2-1; tentatively, D is TRBD2 (6 bases). The CDR3 loop spans 13 amino acids. Germline CDR1 reads SGHRS; CDR2 reads YFSETQ. Deletions cut 4 bases from V and 8 bases from J, with 13 bases between. The CDR3 here is CASSLRSGDEQFF. The CDR3 DNA reads TGCGCCAGCAGCCTGCGATCGGGAGATGAGCAGTTCTTC.

This sequence joins TRBV13 and TRBJ2-3; 8 bases are a match to TRBD1. The germline CDR1 and CDR2 sequences are PRHDT and FYEKMQ (reference sequence). Germline trimming cut 5 bases from V and 1 base from J; bases unmatched to any gene: 14. The CDR3 extends over 18 amino acids. The CDR3 DNA reads as TGTGCCAGCAGCCACCGGACAGGGCAGGGCGAACGCACAGATACGCAGTATTTT. The encoded protein is CASSHRTGQGERTDTQYF.

CDR3 loop: CASSPGTGAPGEQFF. The CDR3 DNA reads as TGTGCCAGTAGTCCGGGGACAGGGGCCCCCGGGGAGCAGTTCTTC. The chain employs TRBV19 and TRBJ2-1, with 10 positions matching TRBD1. CDR3 length equals 15 residues. V shed 5 bases and J 10 bases; nucleotides not matched to a gene: 11. Germline V lookup: CDR1 LNHDA, CDR2 SQIVND (reference sequence). Supplemented by reference TRBV19 and TRBJ2-1, the full variable domain reads DGGITQSPKYLFRKEGQNVTLSCEQNLNHDAMYWYRQDPGQGLRLIYYSQIVNDFQKGDIAEGYSVSREKKESFPLTVTSAQKNPTAFYLCASSPGTGAPGEQFFGPGTRLTVL.

A note on this clonotype: A much larger clone lies a single base off, so this may be a read error. The CDR3 sequence is CASSLALAGSHPEDEQYF. In nucleotides, the CDR3 is TGTGCCAGCAGCTTAGCGCTTGCAGGGAGTCACCCCGAGGACGAGCAGTACTTC. V usage is TRBV7-6 and J usage is TRBJ2-7; D possibly uses TRBD1 or TRBD2 (5 bases each). The V end was cut by 0 bases, the J end by 5 bases, with 23 bases between. Germline V gives CDR1 SGHVS, CDR2 FNYEAQ. The CDR3 is 18 amino acids.

This clonotype was seen many times. V usage is TRBV6-2 or TRBV6-3 and J usage is TRBJ2-7, with D uncertain. Trimming stripped 4 bases from V and 0 bases from J, with 10 bases between. CDR1 MNHEY and CDR2 SVGEGT come from the germline V gene. The CDR3 consists of 14 residues. CDR3 in amino acids: CASSFSASSYEQYF. CDR3 nucleotide sequence: TGTGCCAGCAGTTTTTCAGCTAGCTCCTACGAGCAGTACTTC.

This clonotype was observed at least ten times. This sequence joins TRBV4-1 and TRBJ2-5; D gene ambiguous. Germline CDR1 MGHRA, CDR2 YSYEKL. The V end lost 0 bases, the J end lost 5 bases, and 13 bases lay between the germline ends. CDR3 size: 15 residues. The CDR3 reads CASSQDLRERETQYF. The CDR3 nucleotides read TGCGCCAGCAGCCAAGATCTAAGGGAAAGGGAGACCCAGTACTTC.

This clonotype has at least ten counts. Written as DNA, the CDR3 is TGTGCCAGCAGTTCAGTCCGACAGGCGAACACTGAAGCTTTCTTT. Translation gives CASSSVRQANTEAFF. The rearrangement links TRBV12-3 or TRBV12-4 to TRBJ1-1, with a tentative D call TRBD1 (6 bases). This CDR3 region has 15 residues. V was clipped by 4 bases and J by 1 base, with 13 bases between them.

This rearrangement joins TRBV20-1 to TRBJ1-4; D possibly corresponds to TRBD1 (5 bases). Trimming stripped 3 bases from V and 5 bases from J, with 13 bases between. The CDR3 extends over 14 amino acids. Germline V gives CDR1 DFQATT, CDR2 SNEGSKA (reference sequence). The CDR3 DNA reads as TGCAGTGCTAGTGGGGGGACGGTGAATGAAAAACTGTTTTTT. This sequence encodes CSASGGTVNEKLFF.

This clonotype was counted ten times or more. CDR3 loop: CASSLGQGTTQYF. DNA for the CDR3: TGTGCCAGCAGTTTGGGACAGGGGACGACCCAGTACTTC. The chain employs TRBV12-3 or TRBV12-4 and TRBJ2-5; TRBD1 aligns across 10 bases. This CDR3 region has 13 residues. The trim removed 3 bases at V and 7 bases at J, leaving 2 bases unmatched.